The 11 T cell receptor beta chains in this list originate from one sample, sequenced in a study of blood T cell repertoires in COVID-19. Here immunoSEQ multiplex PCR was the method, and the copy in TCRdb shows in-frame clones only, minus some. The data contain 200,000 to 300,000 clones, about 86% of them singletons. Sequencing was performed on PBMCs or T cells enriched from blood (not recorded which). The receptor source for this set is a woman aged 40 to 55 with acute COVID-19.

The chain employs TRBV7-3 and TRBJ1-1, with 11 bases that match TRBD1. Germline CDR1 is SGHTA and CDR2 is FQGTGA. V shed 4 bases, J shed 0 bases, and the junction held 4 bases outside the gene matches. The CDR3 sequence is 16 residues long. The CDR3 nucleotides read TGTGCCAGCAGCTCCGGACAGGGGGCAATGAACACTGAAGCTTTCTTT. It is translated as CASSSGQGAMNTEAFF.

The rearrangement links TRBV6-6 to TRBJ2-6, with D uncertain. Germline V gene sequence: CDR1 MNHNY, CDR2 SVGAGI (reference sequence). The CDR3 runs 18 residues. The V end lost 5 bases, the J end lost 0 bases, and 17 bases lay between the germline ends. CDR3 nucleotide sequence: TGTGCCAGCAGTCCCGGTATACAAGACTTCTCTGGGGCCAACGTCCTGACTTTC. Its translation is CASSPGIQDFSGANVLTF.

The genes are TRBV5-1 and TRBJ1-1; D unclear. Germline CDR1 is SGHRS and CDR2 is YFSETQ. Trimming stripped 3 bases from V and 3 bases from J, with 15 bases between. The CDR3 contains 15 residues. CDR3 residues: CASSSDGRADTEAFF. CDR3 coding DNA: TGCGCCAGCAGCTCGGACGGGAGGGCGGACACTGAAGCTTTCTTT.

This rearrangement joins TRBV9 to TRBJ2-2; TRBD1 matches 8 bases. Per the germline V gene, CDR1 is SGDLS and CDR2 is YYNGEE. V shed 0 bases, J shed 4 bases, and the junction held 5 bases outside the gene matches. The CDR3 has 16 amino acids. CDR3 residues: CASSVVRGQGTGELFF. The DNA for the CDR3 is TGTGCCAGCAGCGTAGTCAGGGGGCAGGGCACCGGGGAGCTGTTTTTT.

CDR3 sequence: CATSDFGDGNQPQHF. In DNA form, the CDR3 reads TGTGCCACCAGTGATTTCGGGGATGGCAATCAGCCCCAGCATTTT. This chain connects TRBV24-1 to TRBJ1-5; D gene ambiguous. The CDR3 is 15 residues long. V was pared by 1 base and J by 2 bases, with 8 bases between. Germline V CDR1 and CDR2: KGHDR, SFDVKD.

The chain uses TRBV11-3 and TRBJ2-7; 9 nucleotides line up with TRBD1. Per the germline V gene, CDR1 is SGHNT and CDR2 is YENEEA. The CDR3 has 15 residues. Trimming removed 6 bases from V and 5 bases from J; junction bases left unmatched: 11. DNA for the CDR3: TGTGCCAGCAGTCCTGGGACAGGGAGGTTGGACGAGCAGTACTTC. Protein sequence: CASSPGTGRLDEQYF.

This chain connects TRBV11-3 to TRBJ2-4; 7 bases are a match to TRBD2. The length of the CDR3 is 15 residues. The germline V gene encodes CDR1 SGHNT and CDR2 YENEEA. J was trimmed by 3 bases and V by 5 bases; bases with no gene match: 7. Written as DNA, the CDR3 is TGTGCCAGCAGCCCCCCGGGGGGAGGCAAAAACATTCAGTACTTC. This translates into CASSPPGGGKNIQYF.

This clone occurred a few times. The rearrangement joins TRBV4-1 to TRBJ2-7; the match to TRBD2 covers 13 bases. The length of the CDR3 is 17 residues. In germline, CDR1 is MGHRA, CDR2 YSYEKL. The V and J ends lost 0 bases and 6 bases, in that order; junction bases with no gene match: 8. This chain's CDR3 is CASSQERTSGRGGEQYF. DNA for the CDR3: TGCGCCAGCAGCCAAGAACGGACTAGCGGGAGAGGGGGCGAGCAGTACTTC.

The genes are TRBV29-1 and TRBJ2-7; D is perhaps TRBD1 (6 bases). The CDR3 totals 15 residues. Deletions cut 6 bases from V and 2 bases from J, with 20 bases between. Per the germline V gene, CDR1 is SQVTM and CDR2 is ANQGSEA. CDR3 DNA: TGCAGCGTCCCCCCCCCGGACCAGGGGCCCTACGAGCAGTACTTC. Translated, it gives CSVPPPDQGPYEQYF.

Written as DNA, the CDR3 is TGTGCCAGTAGTAAATTTGGGCAGGCTGGGGGGTATGAGCAGTTCTTC. Amino acid sequence: CASSKFGQAGGYEQFF. J is TRBJ2-1 and V is TRBV19; a weak D match, TRBD2 (6 bases). V lost 4 bases, J lost 8 bases, and 21 bases lay in between. The CDR3 has 16 residues. The germline V gene encodes CDR1 LNHDA and CDR2 SQIVND (reference sequence).

The rearrangement links TRBV27 to TRBJ2-7; 12 nucleotides match TRBD1. Germline CDR1 MNHEY, CDR2 SMNVEV (reference sequence). The CDR3 length is 16 residues. The junction had 11 bases not matched to a gene; V was cut back by 6 bases and J by 5 bases. The CDR3 reads CASRMSFGTGGDEQYF. DNA of the CDR3: TGTGCCAGCAGAATGTCTTTCGGGACAGGGGGCGACGAGCAGTACTTC.